The rows below give T cell receptor beta chains drawn from one sample of a study of shared clonotypes between healthy human individuals. This table comes from immunoSEQ multiplex PCR, and its TCRdb copy is limited to in-frame clones, with some not included. Of under 1,100,000 clones detected, approximately 78% appear once; the ten largest clones hold around 0.61%. What was sequenced was memory CD4+ T cells from PBMCs. The receptors here all came from a man younger than 35 in good health. Some clones in this sample may be carry-over from other donors' samples. CDR3s include the opening cysteine and the closing phenylalanine or tryptophan. Each record gives: CDR3 protein, J gene, clone size, V gene. The size of a clone is reported for some rows only, either as once, few or many, or as a class for expanded clones.

CASSYEAGTYEQYF	TRBJ2-7	once	TRBV6-6
CASSSAAATNEKLFF	TRBJ1-4	-	TRBV10-2
CASMHRSTSYEQYF	TRBJ2-7	-	TRBV2
CAWSVGRTAISGANVLTF	TRBJ2-6	-	TRBV30
CASSFRGYTF	TRBJ1-2	-	TRBV28
CASSLEAGAQYF	TRBJ2-3	-	TRBV7-9
CASSLTGGVDGYTF	TRBJ1-2	-	TRBV19
CASSSAGTSGTDTQYF	TRBJ2-3	many	TRBV6-6
CATGRGPYEQYF	TRBJ2-7	-	TRBV2
CASRKWLRDGQPQHF	TRBJ1-5	-	TRBV19
CASSRAREETQYF	TRBJ2-5	-	TRBV7-2
CATSPGTSGRNEQFF	TRBJ2-1	-	TRBV7-8
CASSIRETGELFF	TRBJ2-2	-	TRBV19
CASSWSATGSSYEQYF	TRBJ2-7	-	TRBV28
CASSGTGRAGEQYF	TRBJ2-7	-	TRBV2
CASRPTYFSYEQYF	TRBJ2-7	-	TRBV2
CASSKESGNTEAFF	TRBJ1-1	-	TRBV2
CASSLFNLSGRGANIQYF	TRBJ2-4	-	TRBV28
CASSETSGEDPSTDTQYF	TRBJ2-3	-	TRBV7-9
CASSGGQGHETQYF	TRBJ2-5	-	TRBV9
CASSQDIAGRGEQYF	TRBJ2-7	-	TRBV14
CASSTGTGNQPQHF	TRBJ1-5	-	TRBV5-1
CATSGATGGAKNIQYF	TRBJ2-4	-	TRBV15
CASRYGTLTDQGQPQHF	TRBJ1-5	-	TRBV19
CASSRAGNHEQYF	TRBJ2-7	-	TRBV6-6
CASRTRDNYGYTF	TRBJ1-2	once	TRBV28
CSALTATNTEAFF	TRBJ1-1	few	TRBV29-1
CASNNPEPTDTQYF	TRBJ2-3	-	TRBV7-9
CASSLEAHPADTQYF	TRBJ2-3	-	TRBV11-2
CASSQGAPGNYGYTF	TRBJ1-2	-	TRBV7-2
CASSLTGGSFYEQYF	TRBJ2-7	-	TRBV9
CASSRRLAGVSTGELFF	TRBJ2-2	once	TRBV14
CASSAGQDHAIYF	TRBJ1-3	-	TRBV9